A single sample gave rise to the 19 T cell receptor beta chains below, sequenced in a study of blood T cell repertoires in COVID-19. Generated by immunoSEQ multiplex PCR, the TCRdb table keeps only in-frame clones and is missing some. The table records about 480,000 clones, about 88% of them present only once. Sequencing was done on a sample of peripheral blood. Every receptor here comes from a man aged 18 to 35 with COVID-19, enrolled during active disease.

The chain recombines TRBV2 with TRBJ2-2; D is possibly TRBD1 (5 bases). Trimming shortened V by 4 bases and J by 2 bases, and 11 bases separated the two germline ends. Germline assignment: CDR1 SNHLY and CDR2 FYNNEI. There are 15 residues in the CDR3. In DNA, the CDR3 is TGTGCCAGCAGTGGCCAGGGCACAAACACCGGGGAGCTGTTTTTT. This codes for CASSGQGTNTGELFF.

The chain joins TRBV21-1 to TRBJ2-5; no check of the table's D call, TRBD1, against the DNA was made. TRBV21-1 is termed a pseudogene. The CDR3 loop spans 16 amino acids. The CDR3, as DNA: TGTGCCAGCAGCAAAGCAAGGGGGATGAGGTGGGAGACCCAGTACTTC. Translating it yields CASSKARGMRWETQYF.

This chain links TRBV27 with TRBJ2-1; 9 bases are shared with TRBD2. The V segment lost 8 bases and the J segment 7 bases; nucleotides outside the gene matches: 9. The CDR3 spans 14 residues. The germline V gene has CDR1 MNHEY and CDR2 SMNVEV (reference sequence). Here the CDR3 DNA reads TGTGCCAGCCGGACGGCGGGGGGGCTAAATGAGCAGTTCTTC. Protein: CASRTAGGLNEQFF.

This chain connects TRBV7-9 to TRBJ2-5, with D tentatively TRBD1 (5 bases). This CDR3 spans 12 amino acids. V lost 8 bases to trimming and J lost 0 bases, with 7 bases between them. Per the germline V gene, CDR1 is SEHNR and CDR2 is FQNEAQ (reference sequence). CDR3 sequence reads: CASLRDQETQYF. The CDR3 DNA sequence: TGTGCCAGCCTCAGGGACCAAGAGACCCAGTACTTC.

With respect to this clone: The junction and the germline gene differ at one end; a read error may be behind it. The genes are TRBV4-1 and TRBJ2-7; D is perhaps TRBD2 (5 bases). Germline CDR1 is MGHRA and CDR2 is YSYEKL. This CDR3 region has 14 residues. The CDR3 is CASSPEPSDYGQYF. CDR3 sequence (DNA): TGCGCCAGCAGCCCGGAGCCCTCAGACTACGGGCAGTACTTC.

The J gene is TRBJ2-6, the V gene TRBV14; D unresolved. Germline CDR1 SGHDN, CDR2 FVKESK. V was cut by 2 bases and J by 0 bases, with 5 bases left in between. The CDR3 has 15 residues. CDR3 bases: TGTGCCAGCAGCCAATGGAGCTCTGGGGCCAACGTCCTGACTTTC. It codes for CASSQWSSGANVLTF.

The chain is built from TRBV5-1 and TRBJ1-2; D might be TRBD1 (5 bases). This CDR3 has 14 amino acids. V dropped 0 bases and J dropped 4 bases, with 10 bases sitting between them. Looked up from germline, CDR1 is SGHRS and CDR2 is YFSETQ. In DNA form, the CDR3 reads TGCGCCAGCAGCTTGGACTCAGGGTTCTATGGCTACACCTTC. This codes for CASSLDSGFYGYTF.

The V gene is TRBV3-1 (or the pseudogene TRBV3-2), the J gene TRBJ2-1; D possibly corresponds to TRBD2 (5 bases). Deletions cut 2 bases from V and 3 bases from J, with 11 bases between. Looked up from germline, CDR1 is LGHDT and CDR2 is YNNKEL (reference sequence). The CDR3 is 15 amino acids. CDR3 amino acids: CASSQKRAVYNEQFF. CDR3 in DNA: TGTGCCAGCAGCCAAAAGAGGGCGGTCTACAATGAGCAGTTCTTC.

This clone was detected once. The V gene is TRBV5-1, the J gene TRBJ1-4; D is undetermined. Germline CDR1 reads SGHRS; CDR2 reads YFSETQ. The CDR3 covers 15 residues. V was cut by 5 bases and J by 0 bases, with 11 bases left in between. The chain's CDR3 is CASRRGSATNEKLFF. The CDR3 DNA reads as TGCGCCAGCAGACGGGGATCTGCAACTAATGAAAAACTGTTTTTT.

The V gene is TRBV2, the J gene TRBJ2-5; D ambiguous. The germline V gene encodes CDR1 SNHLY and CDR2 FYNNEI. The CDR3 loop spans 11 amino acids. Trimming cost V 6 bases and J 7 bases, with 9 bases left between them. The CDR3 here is CASRVAGTQYF. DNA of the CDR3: TGTGCCAGCAGGGTAGCCGGGACCCAGTACTTC.

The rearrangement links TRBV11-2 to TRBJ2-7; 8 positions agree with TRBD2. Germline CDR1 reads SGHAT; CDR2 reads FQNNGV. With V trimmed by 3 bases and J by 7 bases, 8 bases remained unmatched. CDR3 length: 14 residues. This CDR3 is CASSFWTSQREQYF. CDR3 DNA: TGTGCCAGCAGCTTCTGGACTAGCCAAAGGGAGCAGTACTTC.

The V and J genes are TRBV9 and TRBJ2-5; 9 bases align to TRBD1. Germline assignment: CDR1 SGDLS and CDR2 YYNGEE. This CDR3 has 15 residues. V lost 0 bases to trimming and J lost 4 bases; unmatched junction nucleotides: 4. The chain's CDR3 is CASSVEGQGAETQYF. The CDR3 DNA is TGTGCCAGCAGCGTAGAGGGACAGGGTGCAGAGACCCAGTACTTC.

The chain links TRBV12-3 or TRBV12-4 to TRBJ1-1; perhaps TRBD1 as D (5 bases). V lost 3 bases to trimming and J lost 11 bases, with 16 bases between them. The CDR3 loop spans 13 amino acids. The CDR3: CASSFMGRISAFF. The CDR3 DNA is TGTGCCAGCAGTTTTATGGGGCGAATTTCGGCTTTCTTT.

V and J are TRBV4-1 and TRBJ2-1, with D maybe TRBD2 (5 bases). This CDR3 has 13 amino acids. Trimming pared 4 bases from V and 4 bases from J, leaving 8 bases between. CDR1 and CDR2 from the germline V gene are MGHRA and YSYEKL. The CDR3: CASSPGLYNEQFF. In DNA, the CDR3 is TGCGCCAGCAGCCCGGGATTGTACAATGAGCAGTTCTTC.

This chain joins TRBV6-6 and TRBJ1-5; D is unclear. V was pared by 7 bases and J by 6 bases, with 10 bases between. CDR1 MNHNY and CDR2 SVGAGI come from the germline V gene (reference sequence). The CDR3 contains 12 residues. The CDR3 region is CASTHLGQPQHF. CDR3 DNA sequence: TGTGCCAGCACCCACCTAGGTCAGCCCCAGCATTTT.

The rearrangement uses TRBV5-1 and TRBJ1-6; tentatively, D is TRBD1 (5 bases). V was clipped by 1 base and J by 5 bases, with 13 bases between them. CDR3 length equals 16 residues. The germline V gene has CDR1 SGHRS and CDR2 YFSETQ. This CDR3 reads CASSLRGSGDNSPLHF. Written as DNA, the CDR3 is TGCGCCAGCAGCTTGAGGGGCTCAGGAGATAATTCACCCCTCCACTTT.

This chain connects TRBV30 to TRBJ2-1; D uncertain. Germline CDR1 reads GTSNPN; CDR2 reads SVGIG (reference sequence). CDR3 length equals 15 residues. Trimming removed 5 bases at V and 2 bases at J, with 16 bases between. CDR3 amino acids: CAWEPPSRTYNEQFF. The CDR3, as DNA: TGTGCCTGGGAACCCCCTAGTCGGACCTACAATGAGCAGTTCTTC.

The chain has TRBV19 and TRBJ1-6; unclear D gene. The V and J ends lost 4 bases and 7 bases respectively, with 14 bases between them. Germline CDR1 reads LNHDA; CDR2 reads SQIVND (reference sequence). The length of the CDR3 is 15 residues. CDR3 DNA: TGTGCCAGTAGTACGAGACCTAGGTGGAATTCACCCCTCCACTTT. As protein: CASSTRPRWNSPLHF.

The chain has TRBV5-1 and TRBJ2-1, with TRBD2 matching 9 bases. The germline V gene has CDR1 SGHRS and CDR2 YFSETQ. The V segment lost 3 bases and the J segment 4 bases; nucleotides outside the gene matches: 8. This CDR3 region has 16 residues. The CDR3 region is CASSSSLAGTYNEQFF. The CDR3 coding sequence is TGCGCCAGCAGCTCGTCACTAGCGGGTACATACAATGAGCAGTTCTTC. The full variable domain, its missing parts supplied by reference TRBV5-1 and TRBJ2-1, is KAGVTQTPRYLIKTRGQQVTLSCSPISGHRSVSWYQQTPGQGLQFLFEYFSETQRNKGNFPGRFSGRQFSNSRSEMNVSTLELGDSALYLCASSSSLAGTYNEQFFGPGTRLTVL.